The clone carrying this T cell receptor (beta chain) was seen at least ten times. Its antigen is not known. The sample is drawn from a study of human T cells and chemical hapten exposure. Across the study: Small pooled library volume differences chiefly drove per-sample TCR yield variation.

Overall study findings and caveats: Sensitizing to DPC left TCRs with a frequency above 1 in 1000 unaltered.

Extraction yielded total RNA from whole blood (unfractionated). The CDR3 is 14 residues long. In germline, CDR1 is KGHSH, CDR2 LQKENI. Trimming pared 1 base from V and 2 bases from J, leaving 8 bases between. Single cDNA molecules in the library carried unique molecular identifiers attached during preparation. Authors' methods: Across samples, TCR counts had a median of 95,638 and ranged from 23,224 to 690,600. Via MiXCR, TCRdb re-called the 5' RACE reads, giving one row per CDR3 protein. TCRdb's processing, not the authors', yielded these V and J calls. The data contain approximately 150,000 distinct CDR3 sequences, approximately 4% of them seen just once; the ten biggest clones take up approximately 1.3%.

The sequence derives from a female donor in good health. This sequence joins TRBV18 and TRBJ1-2; maybe TRBD1 (5 bases). The CDR3 coding sequence is TGTGCCAGCTCACCACACGCAGGGAACTATGGCTACACCTTC. It is translated as CASSPHAGNYGYTF.